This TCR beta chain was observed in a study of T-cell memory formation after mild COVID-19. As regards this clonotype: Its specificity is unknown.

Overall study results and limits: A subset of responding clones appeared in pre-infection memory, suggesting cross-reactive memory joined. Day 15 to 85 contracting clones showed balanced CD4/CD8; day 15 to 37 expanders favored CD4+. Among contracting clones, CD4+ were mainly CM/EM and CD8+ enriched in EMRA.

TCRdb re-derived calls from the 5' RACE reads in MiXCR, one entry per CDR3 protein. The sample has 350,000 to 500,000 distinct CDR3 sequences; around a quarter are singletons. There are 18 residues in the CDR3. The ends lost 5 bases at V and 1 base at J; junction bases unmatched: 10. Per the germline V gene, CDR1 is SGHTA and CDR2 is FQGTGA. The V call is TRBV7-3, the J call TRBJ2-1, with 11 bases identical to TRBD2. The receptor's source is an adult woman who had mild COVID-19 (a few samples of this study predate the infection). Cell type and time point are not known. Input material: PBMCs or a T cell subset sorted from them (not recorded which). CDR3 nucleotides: TGTGCCAGCAGCCCGCCGCCATTAGCGGGGGGGTCCTACAATGAGCAGTTCTTC. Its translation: CASSPPPLAGGSYNEQFF.